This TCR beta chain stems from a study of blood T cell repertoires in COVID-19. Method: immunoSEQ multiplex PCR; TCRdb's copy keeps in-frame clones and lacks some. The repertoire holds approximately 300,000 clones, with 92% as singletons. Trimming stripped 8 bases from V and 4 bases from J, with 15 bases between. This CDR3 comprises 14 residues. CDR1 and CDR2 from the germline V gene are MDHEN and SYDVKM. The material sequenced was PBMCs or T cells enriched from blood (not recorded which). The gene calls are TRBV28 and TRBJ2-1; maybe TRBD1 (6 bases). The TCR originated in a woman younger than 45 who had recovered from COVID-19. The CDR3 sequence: CASRAGTTYNEQFF. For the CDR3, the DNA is TGTGCCAGCCGGGCCGGGACAACTTACAATGAGCAGTTCTTC.